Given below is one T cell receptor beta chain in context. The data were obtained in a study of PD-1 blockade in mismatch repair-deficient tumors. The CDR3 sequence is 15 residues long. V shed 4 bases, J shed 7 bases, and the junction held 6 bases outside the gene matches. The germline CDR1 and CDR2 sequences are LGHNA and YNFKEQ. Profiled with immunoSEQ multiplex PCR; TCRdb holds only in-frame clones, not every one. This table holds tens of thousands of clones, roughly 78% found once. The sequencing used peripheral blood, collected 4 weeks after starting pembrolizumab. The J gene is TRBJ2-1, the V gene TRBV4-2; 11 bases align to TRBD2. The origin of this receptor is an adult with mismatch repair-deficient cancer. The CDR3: CASSLGASGRNEQFF. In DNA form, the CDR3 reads TGTGCCAGCAGCCTAGGGGCTAGCGGGAGGAATGAGCAGTTCTTC.